The next 25 T cell receptor beta chains were all read from a single sample in a study of CD8 T cells in ankylosing spondylitis. For these TCRs, the target antigens are not known. TCRdb analysed the 5' RACE reads with MiXCR anew, one entry per CDR3 protein. The repertoire consists of 450,000 or so distinct CDR3 sequences, with approximately 26% occurring once and the leading ten covering over 0.8%. Study results and caveats: Ankylosing spondylitis blood appeared to be characterized by a TCR beta motif of several highly homologous variants.

Material for sequencing was blood, either unsorted or a sorted T cell fraction (not recorded which). These receptors were obtained from a male donor with ankylosing spondylitis.

The chain is built from TRBV6-4 and TRBJ2-7; D gene ambiguous. Germline V gene data show CDR1 as MRHNA and CDR2 as SNTAGT. The germline V and J ends were trimmed by 2 bases and 0 bases, with 14 bases remaining between them. The CDR3 extends over 16 amino acids. The CDR3 protein is CASSDPGPPSSYEQYV. In DNA, the CDR3 is TGTGCCAGCAGTGACCCCGGGCCACCTAGCTCCTACGAGCAGTACGTC.

The chain has TRBV27 and TRBJ1-3, with 9 bases matching TRBD1. There are 15 residues in the CDR3. Unmatched junction bases numbered 5, after V lost 5 bases and J lost 3 bases. Per the germline V gene, CDR1 is MNHEY and CDR2 is SMNVEV (reference sequence). DNA of the CDR3: TGTGCCAGCAGTCCTTGGACAGGGGATGGAAACACCATATATTTT. This encodes CASSPWTGDGNTIYF.

This clonotype was counted between two and nine times. V and J are TRBV5-1 and TRBJ1-1, with TRBD1 matching 7 bases. The CDR3 extends over 12 amino acids. The V segment lost 3 bases and the J segment 4 bases; nucleotides outside the gene matches: 0. CDR1 SGHRS and CDR2 YFSETQ come from the germline V gene. CDR3 residues: CASSWDSTEAFF. The CDR3, as DNA: TGCGCCAGCAGCTGGGACAGCACTGAAGCTTTCTTT.

This clonotype was observed a few times. CDR3 loop: CASSQVAGSYNEQFF. The DNA of the CDR3 is TGTGCCAGCAGCCAAGTCGCGGGCTCCTACAATGAGCAGTTCTTC. The chain employs TRBV14 and TRBJ2-1, with TRBD2 as a possible D gene (5 bases). From germline, CDR1 is SGHDN and CDR2 FVKESK. The CDR3 runs 15 residues. Trimming stripped 1 base from V and 0 bases from J, with 7 bases between.

The table lists this clonotype with many counts. The gene calls are TRBV7-2 and TRBJ2-3; weak D call: TRBD2 (6 bases). V lost 1 base and J 2 bases, leaving 10 bases between the germline ends. The CDR3 spans 15 residues. Germline CDR1 reads SGHTA; CDR2 reads FQGNSA. CDR3 residues: CASSLVTGVTDTQYF. The CDR3 coding sequence is TGTGCCAGCAGCTTAGTTACGGGAGTCACAGATACGCAGTATTTT. Looking up the rest from reference TRBV7-2 and TRBJ2-3 gives the full variable domain: GAGVSQSPSNKVTEKGKDVELRCDPISGHTALYWYRQSLGQGLEFLIYFQGNSAPDKSGLPSDRFSAERTGGSVSTLTIQRTQQEDSAVYLCASSLVTGVTDTQYFGPGTRLTVL.

With regard to this clonotype: This could be a read error, since a much larger clone is one nucleotide away. The V and J genes are TRBV5-1 and TRBJ1-3, with D unclear. The CDR3 sequence is 14 residues long. The germline V gene has CDR1 SGHRS and CDR2 YFSETQ. V lost 0 bases, J lost 0 bases, and 4 bases lay in between. The DNA of the CDR3 is TGCGCCAGCAGCTTGGCCACCTCTGGAAACACCATATATTTT. Its protein is CASSLATSGNTIYF.

This clonotype was counted a few times. The CDR3 region is CASSLEGQGRFYEQYF. The CDR3 DNA reads TGTGCCAGCAGCTTAGAAGGACAGGGGCGATTCTACGAGCAGTACTTC. The chain is built from TRBV7-9 and TRBJ2-7; 9 bases map to TRBD1. This CDR3 region has 16 residues. V dropped 1 base and J dropped 3; count of bases not matched to a gene: 7. From germline, CDR1 is SEHNR and CDR2 FQNEAQ (reference sequence).

This CDR3 is CSARQIQETQYF. The CDR3 coding sequence is TGCAGTGCTAGACAGATTCAAGAGACCCAGTACTTC. The chain uses TRBV20-1 and TRBJ2-5, with unresolved D. This CDR3 has 12 residues. Germline V gene sequence: CDR1 DFQATT, CDR2 SNEGSKA (reference sequence). Trimming took off 2 bases at V and 2 bases at J, with 6 bases between the two ends.

This clonotype was recorded a few times. The chain links TRBV10-3 to TRBJ2-5; no firm D call. Trimming pared 4 bases from V and 1 base from J, leaving 10 bases between. The CDR3 runs 14 residues. The germline CDR1 and CDR2 sequences are ENHRY and SYGVKD. CDR3 nucleotide sequence: TGTGCCATCAGTGGAAAAACAGTCCAAGAGACCCAGTACTTC. This translates into CAISGKTVQETQYF.

This clonotype has just a few counts. The rearrangement uses TRBV20-1 and TRBJ2-1, with 11 bases fitting TRBD2. J lost 10 bases, V lost 5 bases, and 10 bases had no gene match. Germline values: CDR1 DFQATT, CDR2 SNEGSKA (reference sequence). The CDR3 extends over 14 amino acids. DNA of the CDR3: TGCAGTGCTCAGACTAGCGGGACGGCTGGGGAGCAGTTCTTC. The encoded protein is CSAQTSGTAGEQFF.

In its sample, this clonotype was seen a few times. J is TRBJ1-2 and V is TRBV19; D gene uncertain. This CDR3 is built from 12 residues. V dropped 2 bases and J dropped 4 bases, with 5 bases sitting between them. Looked up from germline, CDR1 is LNHDA and CDR2 is SQIVND (reference sequence). In DNA, the CDR3 is TGTGCCAGTAGTATATCGGGCTATGGCTACACCTTC. It codes for CASSISGYGYTF.

The chain couples TRBV20-1 to TRBJ2-1; 10 bases match TRBD1. The V and J ends lost 0 bases and 12 bases, in that order; junction bases with no gene match: 14. The CDR3 is 16 amino acids. Per germline, CDR1 DFQATT and CDR2 SNEGSKA (reference sequence). The CDR3 loop is CSARDGGTGAWAVQFF. CDR3 nucleotide sequence: TGCAGTGCTAGAGATGGGGGGACAGGGGCCTGGGCCGTGCAGTTCTTC.

Only a few counts were recorded for this clonotype. V usage is TRBV20-1 and J usage is TRBJ2-7; no definite D call. V was shortened by 6 bases and J by 4 bases, with 16 bases between the two germline ends. The CDR3 is 13 amino acids. The germline V gene has CDR1 DFQATT and CDR2 SNEGSKA (reference sequence). CDR3 bases: TGCAGTGCCAGATTTTCCCATGGATACGAGCAGTACTTC. It encodes CSARFSHGYEQYF.

This clonotype has only a few counts. The genes are TRBV24-1 and TRBJ2-2; 8 nucleotides line up with TRBD1. CDR3 length: 16 residues. The V and J ends lost 3 bases and 4 bases, in that order; junction bases with no gene match: 6. CDR1 and CDR2 from the germline V gene are KGHDR and SFDVKD. CDR3 bases: TGTGCCACCAGTGATCCTCGGACAGGGACCACCGGGGAGCTGTTTTTT. Translation: CATSDPRTGTTGELFF.

J is TRBJ2-5 and V is TRBV11-2; D remains ambiguous. This CDR3 has 12 residues. Trimming took 7 bases from V and 5 from J, leaving 11 bases between them. Germline V gene lookup returns CDR1 SGHAT and CDR2 FQNNGV. CDR3: CASKPVRETQYF. The DNA of the CDR3 is TGTGCCAGCAAGCCGGTGAGGGAGACCCAGTACTTC. The whole variable domain, remainder taken from reference TRBV11-2 and TRBJ2-5, is EAGVAQSPRYKIIEKRQSVAFWCNPISGHATLYWYQQILGQGPKLLIQFQNNGVVDDSQLPKDRFSAERLKGVDSTLKIQPAKLEDSAVYLCASKPVRETQYFGPGTRLLVL.

Only a few counts were recorded for this clonotype. The chain carries TRBV29-1 and TRBJ1-5; D is uncertain. The germline CDR1 and CDR2 sequences are SQVTM and ANQGSEA. The CDR3 runs to 12 residues. Trimming shortened V by 7 bases and J by 4 bases, and 11 bases separated the two germline ends. The CDR3 protein is CSGGSLNQPQHF. The CDR3 nucleotides read TGCAGCGGTGGCAGTCTGAATCAGCCCCAGCATTTT. Variable domain in full (rest from reference TRBV29-1 and TRBJ1-5): SAVISQKPSRDICQRGTSLTIQCQVDSQVTMMFWYRQQPGQSLTLIATANQGSEATYESGFVIDKFPISRPNLTFSTLTVSNMSPEDSSIYLCSGGSLNQPQHFGDGTRLSIL.

The DNA of the CDR3 is TGTGCCACCAGTGCCCCGCACTATAGTGATACGCAGTATTTT. This gives the protein CATSAPHYSDTQYF. The V gene is TRBV24-1, the J gene TRBJ2-3; D gene uncertain. V was pared by 5 bases and J by 6 bases, with 14 bases between. CDR3 size: 14 residues. Germline-derived CDR1 and CDR2 are KGHDR and SFDVKD.

This clonotype has just a few counts. The V call is TRBV9, the J call TRBJ2-1; D gene ambiguous. Germline loops: CDR1 SGDLS, CDR2 YYNGEE. Trimming pared 0 bases from V and 0 bases from J, leaving 7 bases between. There are 15 residues in the CDR3. The CDR3 region has the DNA TGTGCCAGCAGCGTAGGTGCGAGCTCCTACAATGAGCAGTTCTTC. The encoded protein is CASSVGASSYNEQFF.

This rearrangement joins TRBV2 to TRBJ1-4, with D unresolved. The germline V and J ends were trimmed by 2 bases and 3 bases, with 7 bases remaining between them. Germline V lookup: CDR1 SNHLY, CDR2 FYNNEI. The CDR3 is 14 residues long. Here the CDR3 DNA reads TGTGCCAGCAGTGAAAGGCGGGCTAATGAAAAACTGTTTTTT. Translated: CASSERRANEKLFF.

The chain carries TRBV5-1 and TRBJ1-1, with 8 bases identical to TRBD1. The CDR3 extends over 15 amino acids. Germline lookup yields CDR1 SGHRS and CDR2 YFSETQ. V shed 4 bases, J shed 0 bases, and the junction held 5 bases outside the gene matches. CDR3 DNA sequence: TGCGCCAGCAGCCGAACGGGACAGGTGAACACTGAAGCTTTCTTT. It specifies CASSRTGQVNTEAFF.

The rearrangement uses TRBV15 and TRBJ2-7, with a tentative D call TRBD1 (6 bases). The CDR3 is made up of 13 amino acids. Germline V gives CDR1 LNHNV, CDR2 YYDKDF (reference sequence). The germline V and J ends were trimmed by 5 bases and 3 bases, with 11 bases remaining between them. CDR3 region: CATSRDISYEQYF. CDR3 DNA: TGTGCCACCAGCCGGGACATCAGCTACGAGCAGTACTTC.

The chain joins TRBV7-9 to TRBJ2-1; D might be TRBD1 or TRBD2, each matching 5 bases. This CDR3 contains 13 residues. Looked up from germline, CDR1 is SEHNR and CDR2 is FQNEAQ (reference sequence). The V and J ends lost 3 bases and 12 bases respectively, with 15 bases between them. The CDR3 DNA is TGTGCCAGCAGCTTCTCCGAGGGGCGAGGGCAGTTCTTC. As protein: CASSFSEGRGQFF.

This clonotype was recorded many times. J is TRBJ2-2 and V is TRBV2; D perhaps matches TRBD2 (6 bases). V was clipped by 7 bases and J by 1 base, with 7 bases between them. CDR1 and CDR2 (germline): SNHLY, FYNNEI. The CDR3 runs to 13 residues. The CDR3 spells CASTSENTGELFF. DNA of the CDR3: TGTGCCAGCACTAGCGAGAACACCGGGGAGCTGTTTTTT.

This clonotype was counted only a few times. The chain carries TRBV7-2 and TRBJ2-1; 9 bases are a match to TRBD2. CDR3 size: 16 residues. The J segment lost 0 bases and the V segment lost 5 bases, leaving 5 bases of the junction unmatched. Per the germline V gene, CDR1 is SGHTA and CDR2 is FQGNSA. The DNA of the CDR3 is TGTGCCAGCAGCCTTAATAGCGGGAGCTCCTACAATGAGCAGTTCTTC. Its protein is CASSLNSGSSYNEQFF.

The chain combines TRBV7-8 with TRBJ2-2; perhaps TRBD1 as D (5 bases). CDR3 length: 16 amino acids. The germline V gene encodes CDR1 SGHVS and CDR2 FQNEAQ. V dropped 5 bases and J dropped 0 bases, with 13 bases sitting between them. The DNA of the CDR3 is TGTGCCAGCAGCCCGCGTGGGGCCGCGAACACCGGGGAGCTGTTTTTT. This encodes CASSPRGAANTGELFF.